A selection of T cell receptor beta chains follows, all from one sample in a study of neoadjuvant nivolumab and ipilimumab in lung cancer. Using immunoSEQ multiplex PCR, the repertoire was profiled, and TCRdb retains in-frame clones only, with some absent. The sample lists fewer than 20,000 clones; over 70% were seen once. The sequences come from peripheral blood, collected before neoadjuvant nivolumab, alone or with ipilimumab. These receptors originate from an adult with non-small cell lung cancer. Both conserved end residues are part of each CDR3. D genes are given only for firm matches. Part of the rows lack a size; the others show once, few, many or a class for expanded clones.

TRBV29-1	.	.	TRBJ1-1	TGCAGCGTTACTGGCGGGGGTATGAACACTGAAGCTTTCTTT	CSVTGGGMNTEAFF
TRBV30	TRBD2	once	TRBJ2-7	TGTGCCTGGAGTGCAGGACTAGCGGGAGCGCTCGAGCAGTACTTC	CAWSAGLAGALEQYF
TRBV18	.	.	TRBJ2-3	TGTGCCAGCTCACCGGAACAACGGGAAGATACGCAGTATTTT	CASSPEQREDTQYF
TRBV7-2	TRBD1	.	TRBJ1-2	TGTGCCAGCAGCGCGATGGGACAGGGAGCCCAAGGCTACACCTTC	CASSAMGQGAQGYTF
TRBV29-1	.	.	TRBJ2-3	TGCAGCGTTGAGGATGGGCCGGGAGATACGCAGTATTTT	CSVEDGPGDTQYF
TRBV25-1	.	.	TRBJ2-3	TGTGCCAGCAGTTCTTACCGGGACACTAACACAGATACGCAGTATTTT	CASSSYRDTNTDTQYF
TRBV5-6	.	.	TRBJ2-1	TGTGCCAGCAGCTTGGGGCCAAACAATGAGCAGTTCTTC	CASSLGPNNEQFF
TRBV6-5	TRBD2	.	TRBJ2-3	TGTGCCAGCAGTCGAGCGGGAGAGGGCACAGATACGCAGTATTTT	CASSRAGEGTDTQYF
TRBV5-1	.	once	TRBJ2-3	TGCGCCAGCAGCTTGGCCATAGGGAGCACAGATACGCAGTATTTT	CASSLAIGSTDTQYF
TRBV30	.	.	TRBJ1-1	TGTGCCTGGGGACGGACTGAAGCTTTCTTT	CAWGRTEAFF
TRBV2	.	.	TRBJ1-3	TGTGCCAGCAGCGCACGGGGGTGGGGAAACACCATATATTTT	CASSARGWGNTIYF
TRBV18	.	.	TRBJ2-7	TGTGCCAGCTCCCCGAGGGACTTGATCCTCTACGAGCAGTACTTC	CASSPRDLILYEQYF
TRBV6-5	TRBD2	few	TRBJ2-7	TGTGCCAGCAGTTACTCGGGACTAGGTAACGAGCAGTACTTC	CASSYSGLGNEQYF
TRBV5-1	TRBD1	.	TRBJ1-1	TGCGCCAGCAGCGTGACAGGGGGGGAAGCTTTCTTT	CASSVTGGEAFF
TRBV5-1	.	.	TRBJ2-7	TGCGCCAGCAGCTTGGGAGTGGGAGCCCAACAGTACTTC	CASSLGVGAQQYF
TRBV7-9	TRBD1	.	TRBJ2-5	TGTGCCAGCAGCCCGCGCTCCGGTGGGACAGGCCAAGAGACCCAGTACTTC	CASSPRSGGTGQETQYF
TRBV11-2	TRBD2	few	TRBJ2-1	TGTGCCAGCAGCTTAACATTAGCGGGTGAGCAGTTCTTC	CASSLTLAGEQFF
TRBV7-6	.	.	TRBJ2-1	TGTGCCAGCAGCCCAACCCTGAATGGGCATGAGCAGTTCTTC	CASSPTLNGHEQFF
TRBV12-5	.	.	TRBJ2-1	TGTGCTAGTGGTCCCCCCGGGGACAATGAGCAGTTCTTC	CASGPPGDNEQFF
TRBV6-1	TRBD1	.	TRBJ2-7	TGTGCCAGCAGACAGGGGTCCTACGAGCAGTACTTC	CASRQGSYEQYF
TRBV11-3	.	.	TRBJ2-7	TGTGCCAGCAGCTCACAGGGCGCCGAGCAGTACTTC	CASSSQGAEQYF
TRBV4-1	.	.	TRBJ1-2	TGCGCCAGCAGCCAAGATGGGTTTGACCCCCGAGGCGGCTACACCTTC	CASSQDGFDPRGGYTF
TRBV5-1	TRBD1	.	TRBJ2-7	TGCGCCAGCAGCTTGGCGTCGGCCGGGACAGGGATAACCTACGAGCAGTACTTC	CASSLASAGTGITYEQYF
TRBV5-5	TRBD1	.	TRBJ1-5	TGTGCCAGCAGCTTGGGCGACAGGGGGGATCAGCCCCAGCATTTT	CASSLGDRGDQPQHF
TRBV30	.	.	TRBJ1-3	TGTGCCTGGTTCCTTGGAAACACCATATATTTT	CAWFLGNTIYF
TRBV7-9	.	.	TRBJ2-3	TGTGCCAGCAGCACCTATACGCAGTATTTT	CASSTYTQYF
TRBV7-2	TRBD2	.	TRBJ2-2	TGTGCCAGCAGCCCAGACCCTACTAGCGTGGACACCGGGGAGCTGTTTTTT	CASSPDPTSVDTGELFF
TRBV5-1	TRBD2	few	TRBJ2-7	TGCGCCAGCAGCTTGGAAGTTGGACTAGCGGGAGTAGAGCAGTACTTC	CASSLEVGLAGVEQYF
TRBV6-5	TRBD2	.	TRBJ2-1	TGTGCCAGTCGACCTAGCGGCTCCTACAATGAGCAGTTCTTC	CASRPSGSYNEQFF
TRBV7-8	.	.	TRBJ1-1	TGTGCCAGCAGCTCCGTTTTTCGGAACACTGAAGCTTTCTTT	CASSSVFRNTEAFF
TRBV6-5	.	once	TRBJ1-2	TGTGCCAGCAGTTACTCACGGGATTCGTTCTATGGCTACACCTTC	CASSYSRDSFYGYTF
TRBV7-9	.	.	TRBJ2-1	TGTGCCAGCAGCTTCCCATCCTACAATGAGCAGTTCTTC	CASSFPSYNEQFF
TRBV5-1	.	.	TRBJ2-1	TGCGCCAGCAGCTCCGGGACTGGGGAGAATGAGCAGTTCTTC	CASSSGTGENEQFF
TRBV6-9	.	.	TRBJ2-1	TGTGCCAGCAGGAGTTCCCAGGGGGGCGATGAGCAGTTCTTC	CASRSSQGGDEQFF
TRBV4-3	TRBD2	.	TRBJ2-5	TGCGCCATCCCGACTAGCGGGAGTTTGGAGACCCAGTACTTC	CAIPTSGSLETQYF
TRBV30	.	.	TRBJ1-5	TGTGCCTGGAGTACGGGACTTGTCAGCAATCAGCCCCAGCATTTT	CAWSTGLVSNQPQHF
TRBV18	.	.	TRBJ1-2	TGTGCCAGCTCACCCCGGGTCGACTATGGCTACACCTTC	CASSPRVDYGYTF
TRBV6-5	.	.	TRBJ1-1	TGTGCCAGCGGGAAGGGGCGCATGAACACTGAAGCTTTCTTT	CASGKGRMNTEAFF
TRBV28	.	.	TRBJ2-7	TGTGCCAGCAGTTCTACCGGGACGCACTCCTACGAGCAGTACTTC	CASSSTGTHSYEQYF
TRBV28	.	few	TRBJ1-1	TGTGCCAGCAGTTTCACAGCGTACACTGAAGCTTTCTTT	CASSFTAYTEAFF
TRBV9	.	.	TRBJ2-5	TGTGCCAGCAGCGTAGATCCAGGTCAAGAGACCCAGTACTTC	CASSVDPGQETQYF
TRBV7-9	.	once	TRBJ2-5	TGTGCCAGCAGCTTCGATGGGGGGTCGGAGACCCAGTACTTC	CASSFDGGSETQYF
TRBV6-5	.	.	TRBJ2-1	TGTGCCAGCAACCCCGGGACTCTGGATAATGAGCAGTTCTTC	CASNPGTLDNEQFF
TRBV7-9	.	.	TRBJ1-2	TGTGCCAGCAGCCCAAGGGAGGGAATAATTGGCTCCCACTATGGCTACACCTTC	CASSPREGIIGSHYGYTF
TRBV20-1	.	.	TRBJ2-1	TGCAGTGCTAGTGAACGGAATGAGCAGTTCTTC	CSASERNEQFF
TRBV14	.	.	TRBJ2-2	TGTGCCAGCAGCCAAATACGGGGCTGGCTGTTTTTT	CASSQIRGWLFF
TRBV30	.	.	TRBJ2-1	TGTGCCTGGAGTACGGGGAATGAGCAGTTCTTC	CAWSTGNEQFF
TRBV6-1	.	.	TRBJ2-3	TGTGCCAGCGTCCGCGGCACAGATACGCAGTATTTT	CASVRGTDTQYF
TRBV5-4	.	.	TRBJ2-7	TGTGCCAGCAGCTTGGTTTCGGAGGACGAGCAGTACTTC	CASSLVSEDEQYF
TRBV18	TRBD1	.	TRBJ1-1	TGTGCCAGCTCGACCGGGACAGCCGGTCACACTGAAGCTTTCTTT	CASSTGTAGHTEAFF
TRBV10-1	.	.	TRBJ2-5	TGCGCCAGCAGTGCTGACGGGCGGTCCATGTGGGAGACCCAGTACTTC	CASSADGRSMWETQYF
TRBV2	.	few	TRBJ1-2	TGTGCCAGCATGGAGGTAGGGGGAGGCTACACCTTC	CASMEVGGGYTF
TRBV6-6	TRBD1	.	TRBJ2-5	TGTGCCAGCAGTTACGACAGGGGGCCCCAAGAGACCCAGTACTTC	CASSYDRGPQETQYF
TRBV5-6	.	few	TRBJ1-4	TGTGCCAGCAGCTCAGACAGGAGCACTCTTAATGAAAAACTGTTTTTT	CASSSDRSTLNEKLFF